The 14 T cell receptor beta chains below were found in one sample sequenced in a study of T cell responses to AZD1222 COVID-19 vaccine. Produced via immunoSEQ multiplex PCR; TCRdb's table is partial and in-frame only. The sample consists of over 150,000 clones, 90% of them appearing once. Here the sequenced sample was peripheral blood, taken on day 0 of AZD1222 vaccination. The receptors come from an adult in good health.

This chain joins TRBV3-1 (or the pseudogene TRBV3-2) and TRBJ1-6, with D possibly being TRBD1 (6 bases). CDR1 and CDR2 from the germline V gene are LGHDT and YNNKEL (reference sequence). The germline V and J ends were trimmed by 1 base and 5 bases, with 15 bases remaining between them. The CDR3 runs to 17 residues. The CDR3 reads CASSQATGYLDNSPLHF. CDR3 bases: TGTGCCAGCAGCCAAGCTACAGGGTACTTGGATAATTCACCCCTCCACTTT.

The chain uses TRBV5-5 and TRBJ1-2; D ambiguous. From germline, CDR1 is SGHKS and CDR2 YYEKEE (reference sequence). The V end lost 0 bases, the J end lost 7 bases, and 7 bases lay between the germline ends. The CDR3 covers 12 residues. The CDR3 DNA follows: TGTGCCAGCAGCTTGGAAGGGTTTGGCTACACCTTC. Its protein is CASSLEGFGYTF.

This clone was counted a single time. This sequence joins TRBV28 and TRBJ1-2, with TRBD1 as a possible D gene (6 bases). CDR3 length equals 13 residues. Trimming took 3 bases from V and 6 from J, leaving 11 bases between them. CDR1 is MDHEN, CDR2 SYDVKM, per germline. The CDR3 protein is CASSFPGVNGYTF. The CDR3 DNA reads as TGTGCCAGCAGTTTCCCAGGGGTGAATGGCTACACCTTC.

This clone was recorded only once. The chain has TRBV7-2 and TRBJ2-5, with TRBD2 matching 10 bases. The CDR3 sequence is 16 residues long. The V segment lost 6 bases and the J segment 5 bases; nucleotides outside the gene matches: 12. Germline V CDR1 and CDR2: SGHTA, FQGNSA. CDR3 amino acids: CASSQGASGGLETQYF. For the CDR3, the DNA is TGTGCCAGCAGTCAAGGAGCTAGCGGGGGACTCGAGACCCAGTACTTC.

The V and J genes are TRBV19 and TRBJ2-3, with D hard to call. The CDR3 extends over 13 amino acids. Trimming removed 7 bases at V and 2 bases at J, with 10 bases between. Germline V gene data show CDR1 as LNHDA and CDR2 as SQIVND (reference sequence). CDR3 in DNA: TGTGCCAGTATTGGCGGCTACACAGATACGCAGTATTTT. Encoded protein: CASIGGYTDTQYF.

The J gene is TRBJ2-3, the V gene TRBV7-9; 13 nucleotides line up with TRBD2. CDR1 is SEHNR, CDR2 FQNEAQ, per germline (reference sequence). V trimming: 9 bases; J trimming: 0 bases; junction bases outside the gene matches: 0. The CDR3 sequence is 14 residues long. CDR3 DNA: TGTGCCAGGGGACTAGCGGGGAGCACAGATACGCAGTATTTT. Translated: CARGLAGSTDTQYF. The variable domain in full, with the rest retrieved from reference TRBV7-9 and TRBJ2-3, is DTGVSQNPRHKITKRGQNVTFRCDPISEHNRLYWYRQTLGQGPEFLTYFQNEAQLEKSRLLSDRFSAERPKGSFSTLEIQRTEQGDSAMYLCARGLAGSTDTQYFGPGTRLTVL.

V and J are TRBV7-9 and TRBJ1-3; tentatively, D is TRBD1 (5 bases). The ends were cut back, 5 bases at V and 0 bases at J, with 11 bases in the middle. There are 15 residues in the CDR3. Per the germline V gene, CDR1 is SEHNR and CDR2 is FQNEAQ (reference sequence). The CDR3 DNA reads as TGTGCCAGCAGCCTAACAGGCAGCTCTGGAAACACCATATATTTT. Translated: CASSLTGSSGNTIYF.

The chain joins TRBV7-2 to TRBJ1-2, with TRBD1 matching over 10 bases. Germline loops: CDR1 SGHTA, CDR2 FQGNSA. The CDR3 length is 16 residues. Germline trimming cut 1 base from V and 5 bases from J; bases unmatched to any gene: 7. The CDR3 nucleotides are TGTGCCAGCAGCTTAGTAGTAGGGACAGGGGATTATGGCTACACCTTC. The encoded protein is CASSLVVGTGDYGYTF.

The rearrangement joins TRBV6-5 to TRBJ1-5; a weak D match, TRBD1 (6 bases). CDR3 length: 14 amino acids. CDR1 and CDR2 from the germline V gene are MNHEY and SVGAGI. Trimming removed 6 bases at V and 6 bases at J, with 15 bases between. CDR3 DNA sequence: TGTGCCAGCAGCATCCGTGGGGGCCTTCAGCCCCAGCATTTT. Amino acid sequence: CASSIRGGLQPQHF.

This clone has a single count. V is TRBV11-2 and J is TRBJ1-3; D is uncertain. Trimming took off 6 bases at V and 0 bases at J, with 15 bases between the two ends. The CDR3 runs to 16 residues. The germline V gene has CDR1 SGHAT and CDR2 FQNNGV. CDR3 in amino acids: CASSLSRRSSGNTIYF. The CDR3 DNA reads TGTGCCAGCAGTCTTAGTCGCAGGAGCTCTGGAAACACCATATATTTT.

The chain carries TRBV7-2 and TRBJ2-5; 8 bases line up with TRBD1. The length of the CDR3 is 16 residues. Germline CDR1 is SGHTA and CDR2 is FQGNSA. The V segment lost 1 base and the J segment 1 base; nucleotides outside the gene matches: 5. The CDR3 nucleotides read TGTGCCAGCAGCTTAGATGGACAGGGCCCCCAAGAGACCCAGTACTTC. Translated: CASSLDGQGPQETQYF.

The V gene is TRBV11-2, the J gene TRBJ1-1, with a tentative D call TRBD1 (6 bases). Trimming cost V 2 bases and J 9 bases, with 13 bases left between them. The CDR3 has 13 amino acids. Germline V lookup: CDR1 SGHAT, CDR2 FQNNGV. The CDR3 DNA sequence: TGTGCCAGCAGCTTAATCGCAGGGGTTAAAGCTTTCTTT. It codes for CASSLIAGVKAFF.

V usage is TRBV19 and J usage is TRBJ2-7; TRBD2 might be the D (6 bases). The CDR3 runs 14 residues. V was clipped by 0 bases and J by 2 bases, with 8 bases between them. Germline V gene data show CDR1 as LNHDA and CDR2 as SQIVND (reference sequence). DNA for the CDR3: TGTGCCAGTAGTATAGAGGAGGGGACCTACGAGCAGTACTTC. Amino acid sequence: CASSIEEGTYEQYF.

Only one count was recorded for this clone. The CDR3 DNA is TGTGCCAGCAGTTCTAACAGCTTTTACGAGCAGTACTTC. Translating gives CASSSNSFYEQYF. V is TRBV6-5 and J is TRBJ2-7; D not certain. CDR3 length equals 13 residues. V was trimmed by 4 bases and J by 4 bases, leaving 11 bases between them. Germline V lookup: CDR1 MNHEY, CDR2 SVGAGI.